Below, 6 T cell receptor beta chains from the same sample are listed, as sequenced in a study of shared clonotypes between healthy human individuals. TCRdb's table, derived via immunoSEQ multiplex PCR, lists solely in-frame clones and lacks some. The sample yields about 2.4 million clones, about 92% seen once. The specimen sequenced was naive CD4+ T cells sorted from blood. Subset in this sample: CD45RA+ positively selected. Receptors originate from a man aged 18 to 29 in good health.

In this sample, this clone turned up a few times. The chain uses TRBV6-1 and TRBJ1-1; D is undetermined. Trimming removed 1 base at V and 4 bases at J, with 10 bases between. This CDR3 spans 14 amino acids. Looked up from germline, CDR1 is MNHNS and CDR2 is SASEGT. CDR3: CASSEVDFGTEAFF. Written as DNA, the CDR3 is TGTGCCAGCAGTGAAGTCGACTTTGGCACTGAAGCTTTCTTT.

This clone was detected a few times. J is TRBJ2-2 and V is TRBV7-2, with 12 bases that match TRBD2. Trimming removed 5 bases from V and 7 bases from J; junction bases left unmatched: 5. Germline-derived CDR1 and CDR2 are SGHTA and FQGNSA. The CDR3 extends over 15 amino acids. The CDR3 protein is CASSAGLAGSGELFF. The CDR3 DNA reads as TGTGCCAGCAGCGCGGGACTAGCGGGTAGCGGGGAGCTGTTTTTT.

V and J are TRBV2 and TRBJ1-2, with no clear D. V lost 6 bases, J lost 4 bases, and 6 bases lay in between. The germline CDR1 and CDR2 sequences are SNHLY and FYNNEI. The CDR3 covers 11 residues. CDR3 protein: CASRRVYGYTF. The DNA of the CDR3 is TGTGCCAGCAGGAGAGTCTATGGCTACACCTTC.

In DNA, the CDR3 is TGTGCCTGGAGTGCAAGCAGGGGGCATGGAAACACCATATATTTT. Translated: CAWSASRGHGNTIYF. J is TRBJ1-3 and V is TRBV30; 8 bases align to TRBD1. This CDR3 contains 15 residues. The ends lost 1 base at V and 3 bases at J; junction bases unmatched: 5. Per the germline V gene, CDR1 is GTSNPN and CDR2 is SVGIG (reference sequence).

This clone was picked up one time. V usage is TRBV7-2 and J usage is TRBJ2-5; tentative D call: TRBD2 (6 bases). The CDR3 is 15 amino acids. Germline CDR1 reads SGHTA; CDR2 reads FQGNSA. Between the trimmed V and J ends, which lost 1 base and 5 bases, there was a span of 14 bases. The chain's CDR3 is CASSLGRGLEETQYF. The CDR3 region has the DNA TGTGCCAGCAGCTTAGGGAGGGGCTTGGAGGAGACCCAGTACTTC. Full variable domain (remainder filled in from reference TRBV7-2 and TRBJ2-5): GAGVSQSPSNKVTEKGKDVELRCDPISGHTALYWYRQSLGQGLEFLIYFQGNSAPDKSGLPSDRFSAERTGGSVSTLTIQRTQQEDSAVYLCASSLGRGLEETQYFGPGTRLLVL.

Of note for this clone: The same CDR3 arises from other DNA sequences in this sample as well. The chain combines TRBV5-1 with TRBJ2-7, with a tentative D call TRBD2 (5 bases). The CDR3 has 14 amino acids. Germline values: CDR1 SGHRS, CDR2 YFSETQ. The V gene lost 4 bases and the J gene lost 1 base, with 12 bases spanning the gap. This CDR3 reads CASSAGPGSYEQYF. The CDR3 nucleotides are TGCGCCAGCAGCGCGGGCCCGGGGTCCTACGAGCAGTACTTC.